The 27 T cell receptor beta chains in this list originate from one sample, sequenced in a study of OX40 agonist ivuxolimab in advanced cancers. Repertoires were generated with immunoSEQ multiplex PCR, while TCRdb's copy carries only in-frame clones and drops some. The sample includes 60,000 or so clones, around 84% of them seen just once. The sequencing here drew on CD4+ or CD8+ T cells sorted from blood, taken in a trial of the OX40 agonist ivuxolimab. The receptors were sampled from an adult with an advanced solid tumor such as melanoma, head and neck, liver or kidney cancer.

As DNA, the CDR3 is TGCGCCAGCAGCCAAGGGGACAGAGTAGCCTCTGGAAACACCATATATTTT. Translating it yields CASSQGDRVASGNTIYF. The rearrangement joins TRBV4-1 to TRBJ1-3; the match to TRBD1 covers 7 bases. The ends lost 1 base at V and 0 bases at J; junction bases unmatched: 6. This CDR3 region has 17 residues. Germline loops: CDR1 MGHRA, CDR2 YSYEKL.

V is TRBV5-1 and J is TRBJ2-3, with TRBD2 identical over 12 bases. From germline, CDR1 is SGHRS and CDR2 YFSETQ. The CDR3 is 15 amino acids. The trim removed 5 bases at V and 2 bases at J, leaving 3 bases unmatched. The CDR3 region has the DNA TGCGCCAGCAGGACTAGCGGGGGATCCACAGATACGCAGTATTTT. Its translation is CASRTSGGSTDTQYF.

This clone has a single count. This chain links TRBV7-9 with TRBJ1-4; TRBD1 matches 7 bases. The germline gives CDR1 SEHNR, CDR2 FQNEAQ (reference sequence). The CDR3 covers 15 residues. Trimming cost V 5 bases and J 5 bases; bases outside gene matches: 8. Written as DNA, the CDR3 is TGTGCCAGCAGCAAATCCGGGACAGAAAATGAAAAACTGTTTTTT. It encodes CASSKSGTENEKLFF.

The rearrangement links TRBV4-1 to TRBJ2-7; 7 bases align to TRBD2. In germline, CDR1 is MGHRA, CDR2 YSYEKL. The J segment lost 5 bases and the V segment lost 4 bases, leaving 17 bases of the junction unmatched. CDR3 length: 17 residues. The CDR3 DNA is TGCGCCAGCAGCCCGGATCCTCCTGGGAGGGGTAGCGACGAGCAGTACTTC. Amino acid sequence: CASSPDPPGRGSDEQYF.

The chain combines TRBV29-1 with TRBJ1-1; D might be TRBD1 (5 bases). The CDR3 loop spans 13 amino acids. Germline CDR1 is SQVTM and CDR2 is ANQGSEA. V was shortened by 6 bases and J by 4 bases, with 15 bases between the two germline ends. CDR3 in amino acids: CSVQPWGGTEAFF. CDR3 nucleotides: TGCAGCGTGCAGCCCTGGGGGGGCACTGAAGCTTTCTTT.

This chain links TRBV5-5 with TRBJ1-6; no clear D gene. The V end lost 0 bases, the J end lost 7 bases, and 14 bases lay between the germline ends. The CDR3 is 16 amino acids. The germline gives CDR1 SGHKS, CDR2 YYEKEE (reference sequence). CDR3 residues: CASSLGSVTGNSPLHF. CDR3 DNA: TGTGCCAGCAGCTTGGGGAGTGTAACGGGCAATTCACCCCTCCACTTT. The entire variable domain, with the rest obtained from reference TRBV5-5 and TRBJ1-6, is as follows: DAGVTQSPTHLIKTRGQQVTLRCSPISGHKSVSWYQQVLGQGPQFIFQYYEKEERGRGNFPDRFSARQFPNYSSELNVNALLLGDSALYLCASSLGSVTGNSPLHFGNGTRLTVT.

The chain employs TRBV15 and TRBJ1-5; TRBD1 might be the D (5 bases). With 3 bases removed from V and 4 bases from J, the gap between germline ends came to 7 bases. Germline-derived CDR1 and CDR2 are LNHNV and YYDKDF (reference sequence). The CDR3 sequence is 13 residues long. CDR3: CATSSRGNQPQHF. CDR3 nucleotides: TGTGCCACCAGCAGCCGGGGGAATCAGCCCCAGCATTTT.

This clone was detected only a few times. J is TRBJ1-6 and V is TRBV4-2; 7 bases are a match to TRBD1. The trim removed 4 bases at V and 9 bases at J, leaving 3 bases unmatched. Per germline, CDR1 LGHNA and CDR2 YNFKEQ. This CDR3 has 13 residues. The CDR3 DNA is TGTGCCAGCAGCCCCAGGGGGGGTTCACCCCTCCACTTT. Protein sequence: CASSPRGGSPLHF.

The rearrangement joins TRBV7-9 to TRBJ1-4; the match to TRBD1 covers 7 bases. CDR1 and CDR2 from the germline V gene are SEHNR and FQNEAQ (reference sequence). The trim removed 3 bases at V and 8 bases at J, leaving 6 bases unmatched. CDR3 size: 14 residues. CDR3 nucleotides: TGTGCCAGCAGCTTTACAGGGGTGGGGGAAAAACTGTTTTTT. Amino acid sequence: CASSFTGVGEKLFF.

This clone was seen more than once but under ten times. This sequence joins TRBV6-6 and TRBJ1-5; TRBD1 might be the D (5 bases). This CDR3 spans 15 amino acids. Between the trimmed V and J ends, which lost 4 bases and 0 bases, there was a span of 10 bases. The germline V gene has CDR1 MNHNY and CDR2 SVGAGI (reference sequence). The CDR3, as DNA: TGTGCCAGCAGTTCCGACAGACGTAGCAATCAGCCCCAGCATTTT. The encoded protein is CASSSDRRSNQPQHF.

This clone was observed once. J is TRBJ1-5 and V is TRBV6-6; maybe TRBD1 (5 bases). The germline CDR1 and CDR2 sequences are MNHNY and SVGAGI (reference sequence). V was pared by 2 bases and J by 3 bases, with 14 bases between. This CDR3 is 16 amino acids long. This CDR3 reads CASSYNRLGPNQPQHF. In DNA form, the CDR3 reads TGTGCCAGCAGTTACAACAGGCTGGGGCCCAATCAGCCCCAGCATTTT.

The chain employs TRBV11-2 and TRBJ1-1; no clear D. Germline V gene sequence: CDR1 SGHAT, CDR2 FQNNGV. Trimming shortened V by 5 bases and J by 1 base, and 11 bases separated the two germline ends. This CDR3 region has 14 residues. In nucleotides, the CDR3 is TGTGCCAGCAGCCCTGGTCGGGGGAACACTGAAGCTTTCTTT. Translation gives CASSPGRGNTEAFF.

This clone was picked up a small number of times. J is TRBJ2-3 and V is TRBV7-3, with D maybe TRBD2 (6 bases). The germline gives CDR1 SGHTA, CDR2 FQGTGA. The CDR3 covers 14 residues. V lost 3 bases and J 0 bases, leaving 7 bases between the germline ends. The CDR3 DNA is TGTGCCAGCAGCTTGGGGACTAGCACAGATACGCAGTATTTT. Amino acid sequence: CASSLGTSTDTQYF.

This clone has a single count. V gene TRBV19 combines with J gene TRBJ2-5, with D perhaps TRBD1 or TRBD2 (5 bases each). This CDR3 contains 16 residues. Germline values: CDR1 LNHDA, CDR2 SQIVND (reference sequence). V lost 5 bases and J lost 7, with 23 bases in between. The CDR3: CASSAQGMGRAGTQYF. The CDR3 DNA sequence: TGTGCCAGTAGTGCCCAAGGTATGGGACGGGCAGGGACCCAGTACTTC.

V and J are TRBV4-1 and TRBJ1-5, with D perhaps matching TRBD1 (6 bases). CDR3 length: 15 amino acids. The V end lost 0 bases, the J end lost 7 bases, and 13 bases lay between the germline ends. Germline assignment: CDR1 MGHRA and CDR2 YSYEKL. This CDR3 is CASSQDEGGLQPQHF. The CDR3 DNA is TGCGCCAGCAGCCAAGATGAGGGGGGGCTGCAGCCCCAGCATTTT.

The V and J genes are TRBV5-5 and TRBJ1-1; 8 bases agree with TRBD1. This CDR3 is built from 15 residues. J lost 4 bases, V lost 4 bases, and 9 bases had no gene match. CDR1 and CDR2 from the germline V gene are SGHKS and YYEKEE (reference sequence). The CDR3 DNA sequence: TGTGCCAGCAGCCTCCTACAGGGGGTTAGCACTGAAGCTTTCTTT. Encoded protein: CASSLLQGVSTEAFF.

This chain links TRBV9 with TRBJ2-2; D gene unclear. Germline CDR1 reads SGDLS; CDR2 reads YYNGEE. V gave up 3 bases and J gave up 0 bases, with 6 bases separating them. This CDR3 comprises 14 residues. The CDR3 DNA reads TGTGCCAGCAGCGCCCAGACGAACACCGGGGAGCTGTTTTTT. It encodes CASSAQTNTGELFF. The full variable domain, completed using reference TRBV9 and TRBJ2-2, is DSGVTQTPKHLITATGQRVTLRCSPRSGDLSVYWYQQSLDQGLQFLIQYYNGEERAKGNILERFSAQQFPDLHSELNLSSLELGDSALYFCASSAQTNTGELFFGEGSRLTVL.

This clone was detected once. CDR3 in amino acids: CASSVGLAGSGVYEQYF. The CDR3 DNA is TGTGCCAGCAGCGTAGGGCTAGCGGGGTCTGGCGTCTACGAGCAGTACTTC. The rearrangement joins TRBV9 to TRBJ2-7, with 9 bases identical to TRBD2. The V gene end was trimmed by 0 bases and the J gene end by 3 bases; junction bases not matched to a gene: 10. The CDR3 sequence is 17 residues long. Germline V gives CDR1 SGDLS, CDR2 YYNGEE.

This chain links TRBV9 with TRBJ1-1; a weak D match, TRBD1 (5 bases). Deletions cut 4 bases from V and 2 bases from J, with 15 bases between. There are 15 residues in the CDR3. CDR1 and CDR2 (germline): SGDLS, YYNGEE. CDR3 in DNA: TGTGCCAGCAGCCCGATGACAGTACCTAACACTGAAGCTTTCTTT. Residues: CASSPMTVPNTEAFF.

The chain links TRBV29-1 to TRBJ1-6; D is uncertain. Trimming stripped 4 bases from V and 5 bases from J, with 12 bases between. The V gene's germline CDR1 is SQVTM and CDR2 ANQGSEA. The CDR3 spans 14 residues. The CDR3 coding sequence is TGCAGCGTTGGAGAAGGGCGGGATAATTCACCCCTCCACTTT. This sequence encodes CSVGEGRDNSPLHF.

The chain is built from TRBV5-8 and TRBJ1-3, with D possibly matching TRBD1 (5 bases). Germline V lookup: CDR1 SGHTS, CDR2 YDEGEE. The CDR3 is 14 amino acids. V lost 1 base and J 3 bases, leaving 8 bases between the germline ends. The CDR3 nucleotides read TGTGCCAGCAGCTTGCCGGGGGGTGGAAACACCATATATTTT. Translating gives CASSLPGGGNTIYF.

V and J are TRBV7-6 and TRBJ1-5, with D perhaps matching TRBD1 (6 bases). V dropped 5 bases and J dropped 10 bases, with 12 bases sitting between them. The germline V gene encodes CDR1 SGHVS and CDR2 FNYEAQ. The CDR3 sequence is 12 residues long. CDR3 in DNA: TGTGCCAGCAGCCCGAAGACAGGCCCCCAGCATTTT. It encodes CASSPKTGPQHF.

The chain links TRBV6-5 to TRBJ1-3; possible D gene TRBD1, 6 bases. The V gene lost 10 bases and the J gene lost 0 bases, with 10 bases spanning the gap. The CDR3 runs 13 residues. Germline V gene data show CDR1 as MNHEY and CDR2 as SVGAGI. The CDR3 bases are TGTGCCACCGGGACATTCTCTGGAAACACCATATATTTT. Translated, it gives CATGTFSGNTIYF.

The CDR3 DNA is TGTGCCAGCAGTTTAGACCGATTACCCACTTCACCCCTCCACTTT. It specifies CASSLDRLPTSPLHF. The chain employs TRBV27 and TRBJ1-6; unclear D gene. CDR1 and CDR2 from the germline V gene are MNHEY and SMNVEV (reference sequence). The CDR3 consists of 15 residues. The germline V and J ends were trimmed by 2 bases and 9 bases, with 14 bases remaining between them.

The V gene is TRBV6-5, the J gene TRBJ1-2, with D perhaps TRBD1 (6 bases). The germline gives CDR1 MNHEY, CDR2 SVGAGI. The V and J ends lost 10 bases and 2 bases respectively, with 17 bases between them. The CDR3 has 14 amino acids. CDR3 coding DNA: TGTGCCACCCGGGGCCGACAGGCAAACTATGGCTACACCTTC. It is translated as CATRGRQANYGYTF.

This chain connects TRBV15 to TRBJ1-1; TRBD1 aligns across 7 bases. V trimming: 0 bases; J trimming: 4 bases; junction bases outside the gene matches: 8. Looked up from germline, CDR1 is LNHNV and CDR2 is YYDKDF (reference sequence). The CDR3 has 16 residues. The CDR3 sequence: CATSRDIGGLITEAFF. CDR3 sequence (DNA): TGTGCCACCAGCAGAGATATAGGGGGCCTTATCACTGAAGCTTTCTTT.

This chain connects TRBV28 to TRBJ2-1; 9 nucleotides match TRBD1. Trimming took 3 bases from V and 10 from J; bases not matched to a gene: 10. Germline CDR1 and CDR2: MDHEN and SYDVKM. This CDR3 contains 15 residues. CDR3 amino acids: CASSLRQGVRREQFF. DNA for the CDR3: TGTGCCAGCAGTTTGAGACAGGGGGTGCGGCGGGAGCAGTTCTTC.